These 20 T cell receptor beta chains came from one sample sequenced in a study of cytomegalovirus exposure and HLA in healthy donors. PCR involved 60 Vbeta and 13 Jbeta primers. Clones were read by immunoSEQ multiplex PCR, and TCRdb kept only the in-frame ones, dropping some. The table records under 200,000 clones, around 84% of them present only once. The sequenced sample was PBMCs. Source of these receptors: a man between 18 and 35 years old in good health and CMV-seronegative.

J is TRBJ2-1 and V is TRBV23-1; D might be TRBD2 (6 bases). TRBV23-1 counts as an open reading frame of uncertain function. This CDR3 has 16 amino acids. The V and J ends lost 2 bases and 10 bases respectively, with 21 bases between them. CDR3: CASSQPAMGNGGEQFF. CDR3 DNA: TGCGCCAGCAGTCAACCGGCGATGGGTAACGGGGGAGAGCAGTTCTTC.

The rearrangement uses TRBV18 and TRBJ2-5; 8 bases are shared with TRBD1. The DNA matches TRBJ2-7 better at its end, which makes the J call doubtful. The V gene's germline CDR1 is KGHSH and CDR2 LQKENI. The CDR3 contains 14 residues. The CDR3 DNA follows: TGTGCCAGCTCACTACAGGGGGTCTCCTACGAGCAGTACTTC. Protein: CASSLQGVSYEQYF.

This clone showed up just once. The CDR3 DNA is TGTGCCAGCTCACCAGGAGTTCTTGGTAATTCACCCCTCCACTTT. This sequence encodes CASSPGVLGNSPLHF. V usage is TRBV18 and J usage is TRBJ1-6, with D hard to call. Per germline, CDR1 KGHSH and CDR2 LQKENI. This CDR3 is built from 15 residues. V lost 2 bases, J lost 6 bases, and 11 bases lay in between. The full variable domain, completed using reference TRBV18 and TRBJ1-6, is NAGVMQNPRHLVRRRGQEARLRCSPMKGHSHVYWYRQLPEEGLKFMVYLQKENIIDESGMPKERFSAEFPKEGPSILRIQQVVRGDSAAYFCASSPGVLGNSPLHFGNGTRLTVT.

The genes are TRBV7-3 and TRBJ2-1; TRBD2 agrees at 13 bases. The CDR3 is 16 residues long. Germline CDR1 SGHTA, CDR2 FQGTGA. Unmatched junction bases numbered 2, after V lost 5 bases and J lost 1 base. CDR3 DNA: TGTGCCAGCAGCCCGACTAGCGGGAGGTCCTACAATGAGCAGTTCTTC. Translation: CASSPTSGRSYNEQFF.

The rearrangement uses TRBV19 and TRBJ2-2; TRBD2 agrees at 8 bases. Trimming removed 9 bases from V and 2 bases from J; junction bases left unmatched: 8. CDR3 length: 15 amino acids. The V gene's germline CDR1 is LNHDA and CDR2 SQIVND (reference sequence). The CDR3 loop is CASHQREPNTGELFF. CDR3 coding DNA: TGTGCCAGCCATCAGCGGGAGCCCAACACCGGGGAGCTGTTTTTT.

The gene calls are TRBV27 and TRBJ1-5; no reliable D call. Trimming shortened V by 6 bases and J by 7 bases, and 10 bases separated the two germline ends. Germline-derived CDR1 and CDR2 are MNHEY and SMNVEV (reference sequence). This CDR3 has 12 residues. Written as DNA, the CDR3 is TGTGCCAGCAGCTCCGGAGGGCAGCCCCAGCATTTT. Its translation: CASSSGGQPQHF.

This clone showed up just once. CDR3 nucleotide sequence: TGTGCCACCAGCAGAGTCGGGACAGGGAACTACAATGAGCAGTTCTTC. The encoded protein is CATSRVGTGNYNEQFF. The V gene is TRBV15, the J gene TRBJ2-1; 9 bases line up with TRBD1. The germline gives CDR1 LNHNV, CDR2 YYDKDF (reference sequence). Losses at the gene ends were 1 base for V and 3 bases for J; bases not matched to a gene: 4. The CDR3 contains 16 residues.

The chain employs TRBV7-9 and TRBJ2-5; 9 bases align to TRBD2. V shed 6 bases, J shed 0 bases, and the junction held 5 bases outside the gene matches. The CDR3 sequence is 15 residues long. The germline gives CDR1 SEHNR, CDR2 FQNEAQ (reference sequence). The CDR3 sequence is CASSIAGDYQETQYF. The CDR3 nucleotides read TGTGCCAGCAGTATAGCGGGGGACTACCAAGAGACCCAGTACTTC.

The chain has TRBV5-1 and TRBJ2-6; 7 nucleotides line up with TRBD1. V shed 7 bases and J 0 bases; nucleotides not matched to a gene: 16. Germline V gives CDR1 SGHRS, CDR2 YFSETQ. This CDR3 region has 19 residues. The CDR3 spells CASSPEEQGVDSGANVLTF. CDR3 in DNA: TGCGCCAGCTCTCCGGAGGAGCAGGGGGTTGACTCTGGGGCCAACGTCCTGACTTTC.

The chain combines TRBV5-4 with TRBJ1-6; no firm D call. In germline, CDR1 is SGHNT, CDR2 YYREEE (reference sequence). Between the trimmed V and J ends, which lost 1 base and 8 bases, there was a span of 13 bases. This CDR3 has 15 residues. The CDR3 DNA reads TGTGCCAGCAGCTTGACCCCGCGGGGAGATTCACCCCTCCACTTT. Translation: CASSLTPRGDSPLHF.

This clone was detected a few times. This sequence joins TRBV7-9 and TRBJ1-6, with a weak D call TRBD1 (5 bases). CDR1 SEHNR and CDR2 FQNEAQ come from the germline V gene (reference sequence). The CDR3 runs to 15 residues. Trimming took 1 base from V and 9 from J, leaving 13 bases between them. Here the CDR3 reads CASSLGGRALSPLHF. The CDR3 DNA is TGTGCCAGCAGCTTAGGGGGCAGGGCTCTTTCACCCCTCCACTTT.

The chain recombines TRBV7-2 with TRBJ2-3; 13 nucleotides match TRBD2. The trim removed 5 bases at V and 3 bases at J, leaving 11 bases unmatched. Germline assignment: CDR1 SGHTA and CDR2 FQGNSA. The CDR3 runs 18 residues. CDR3 nucleotides: TGTGCCAGCAGCGGTGAAAGGGGACTAGCGGGACTTACAGATACGCAGTATTTT. It specifies CASSGERGLAGLTDTQYF.

The V call is TRBV19, the J call TRBJ1-5; TRBD1 aligns across 12 bases. The CDR3 consists of 17 residues. In germline, CDR1 is LNHDA, CDR2 SQIVND (reference sequence). Trimming removed 4 bases from V and 1 base from J; junction bases left unmatched: 5. CDR3 region: CASSTGQGALSNQPQHF. In DNA, the CDR3 is TGTGCCAGTAGTACGGGACAGGGGGCGCTGAGCAATCAGCCCCAGCATTTT.

The chain recombines TRBV15 with TRBJ1-6, with 9 bases that match TRBD1. In germline, CDR1 is LNHNV, CDR2 YYDKDF (reference sequence). With 2 bases clipped from V and 0 bases from J, the junction kept 5 bases outside the gene matches. The CDR3 spans 18 residues. CDR3: CATSRPTGGISYNSPLHF. The CDR3 DNA reads TGTGCCACCAGCAGACCTACAGGGGGCATCTCCTATAATTCACCCCTCCACTTT.

The CDR3 protein is CASSRRGSSGLTDTQYF. DNA for the CDR3: TGTGCCAGCAGCAGAAGGGGGTCTAGCGGCCTCACAGATACGCAGTATTTT. The chain is built from TRBV7-8 and TRBJ2-3; D is perhaps TRBD2 (7 bases). Germline loops: CDR1 SGHVS, CDR2 FQNEAQ. The CDR3 extends over 17 amino acids. Trimming stripped 5 bases from V and 2 bases from J, with 20 bases between. The full variable domain, in which reference TRBV7-8 and TRBJ2-3 provide the parts outside the CDR3, is GAGVSQSPRYKVAKRGQDVALRCDPISGHVSLFWYQQALGQGPEFLTYFQNEAQLDKSGLPSDRFFAERPEGSVSTLKIQRTQQEDSAVYLCASSRRGSSGLTDTQYFGPGTRLTVL.

The V call is TRBV9, the J call TRBJ2-1; 7 bases agree with TRBD1. There are 15 residues in the CDR3. Trimming at V came to 4 bases and at J to 1 base, leaving 5 bases not matched to a gene. Looked up from germline, CDR1 is SGDLS and CDR2 is YYNGEE. The chain's CDR3 is CASSRGQGSYNEQFF. The CDR3 DNA reads TGTGCCAGCAGCAGGGGGCAGGGGTCCTACAATGAGCAGTTCTTC. The entire variable domain, with the rest obtained from reference TRBV9 and TRBJ2-1, is as follows: DSGVTQTPKHLITATGQRVTLRCSPRSGDLSVYWYQQSLDQGLQFLIQYYNGEERAKGNILERFSAQQFPDLHSELNLSSLELGDSALYFCASSRGQGSYNEQFFGPGTRLTVL.

As DNA, the CDR3 is TGTGCCAGCAGCTCAGTAGCGGGAGCCCTCTCCTACGAGCAGTACTTC. Amino acid sequence: CASSSVAGALSYEQYF. This chain uses TRBV11-2 with TRBJ2-7; 9 nucleotides align to TRBD2. Germline CDR1 and CDR2: SGHAT and FQNNGV. The CDR3 is 16 amino acids. V shed 4 bases and J 0 bases; nucleotides not matched to a gene: 7.

The chain joins TRBV7-2 to TRBJ1-2, with no clear D. This CDR3 has 15 residues. Trimming removed 1 base from V and 5 bases from J, with 14 bases in between. Germline V lookup: CDR1 SGHTA, CDR2 FQGNSA. CDR3 bases: TGTGCCAGCAGCTTAGTGAGGCAAACCCCTTATGGCTACACCTTC. This gives the protein CASSLVRQTPYGYTF.

V usage is TRBV7-3 and J usage is TRBJ2-6; the match to TRBD1 covers 8 bases. This CDR3 comprises 16 residues. Germline-derived CDR1 and CDR2 are SGHTA and FQGTGA. V was clipped by 5 bases and J by 4 bases; unmatched bases: 7. CDR3 nucleotide sequence: TGTGCCAGCAGCCCGCTGACAGGGGCCGGGGCCAACGTCCTGACTTTC. It encodes CASSPLTGAGANVLTF.

This chain links TRBV5-1 with TRBJ2-5; D gene unclear. V was clipped by 0 bases and J by 0 bases, with 9 bases between them. Germline V CDR1 and CDR2: SGHRS, YFSETQ. CDR3 length: 15 amino acids. The chain's CDR3 is CASSLGSTDQETQYF. CDR3 in DNA: TGCGCCAGCAGCTTGGGGAGCACCGACCAAGAGACCCAGTACTTC.